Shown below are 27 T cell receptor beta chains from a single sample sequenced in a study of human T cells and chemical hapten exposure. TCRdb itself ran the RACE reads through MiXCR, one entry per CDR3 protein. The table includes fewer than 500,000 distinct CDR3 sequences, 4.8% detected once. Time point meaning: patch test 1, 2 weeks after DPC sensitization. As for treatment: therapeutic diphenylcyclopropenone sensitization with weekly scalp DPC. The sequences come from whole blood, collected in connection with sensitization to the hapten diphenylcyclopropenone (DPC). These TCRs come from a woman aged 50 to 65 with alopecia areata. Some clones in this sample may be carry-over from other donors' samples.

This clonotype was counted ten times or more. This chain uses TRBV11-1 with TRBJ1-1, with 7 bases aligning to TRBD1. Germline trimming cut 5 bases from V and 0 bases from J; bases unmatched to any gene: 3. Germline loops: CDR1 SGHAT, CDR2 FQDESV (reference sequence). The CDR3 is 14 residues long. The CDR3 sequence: CASSRDSMNTEAFF. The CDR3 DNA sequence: TGTGCCAGCAGCCGGGACAGCATGAACACTGAAGCTTTCTTT. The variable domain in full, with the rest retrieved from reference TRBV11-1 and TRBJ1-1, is EAEVAQSPRYKITEKSQAVAFWCDPISGHATLYWYRQILGQGPELLVQFQDESVVDDSQLPKDRFSAERLKGVDSTLKIQPAELGDSAMYLCASSRDSMNTEAFFGQGTRLTVV.

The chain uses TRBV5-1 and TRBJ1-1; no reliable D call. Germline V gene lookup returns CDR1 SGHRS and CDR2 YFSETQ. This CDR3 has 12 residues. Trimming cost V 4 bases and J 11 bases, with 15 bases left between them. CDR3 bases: TGCGCCAGCAGCCAATTCTCCAATGAGGCTTTCTTT. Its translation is CASSQFSNEAFF.

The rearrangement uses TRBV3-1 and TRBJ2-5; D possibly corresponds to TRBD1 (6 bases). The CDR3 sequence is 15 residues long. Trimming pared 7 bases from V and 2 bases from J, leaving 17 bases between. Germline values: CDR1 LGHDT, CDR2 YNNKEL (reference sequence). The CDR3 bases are TGTGCCAGCACATTCTCGACAGGTCCTCAAGAGACCCAGTACTTC. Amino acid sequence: CASTFSTGPQETQYF.

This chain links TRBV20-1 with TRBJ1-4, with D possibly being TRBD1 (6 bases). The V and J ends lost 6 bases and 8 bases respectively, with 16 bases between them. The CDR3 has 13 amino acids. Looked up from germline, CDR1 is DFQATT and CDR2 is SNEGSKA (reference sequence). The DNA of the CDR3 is TGCAGTGCCCCCGCCGGGACACGCGAAAAACTGTTTTTT. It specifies CSAPAGTREKLFF.

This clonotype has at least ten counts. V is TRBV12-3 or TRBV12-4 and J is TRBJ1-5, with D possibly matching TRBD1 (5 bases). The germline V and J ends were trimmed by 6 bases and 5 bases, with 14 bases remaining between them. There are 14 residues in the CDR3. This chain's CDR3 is CASRARDGYQPQHF. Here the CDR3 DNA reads TGTGCCAGCAGGGCAAGGGACGGGTATCAGCCCCAGCATTTT.

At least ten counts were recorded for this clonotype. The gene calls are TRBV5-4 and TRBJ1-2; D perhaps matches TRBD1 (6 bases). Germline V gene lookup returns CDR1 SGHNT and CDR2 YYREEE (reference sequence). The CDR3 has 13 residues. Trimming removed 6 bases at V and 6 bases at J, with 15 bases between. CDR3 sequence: CASNEQGVDGYTF. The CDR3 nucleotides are TGTGCCAGCAACGAACAGGGTGTAGATGGCTACACCTTC.

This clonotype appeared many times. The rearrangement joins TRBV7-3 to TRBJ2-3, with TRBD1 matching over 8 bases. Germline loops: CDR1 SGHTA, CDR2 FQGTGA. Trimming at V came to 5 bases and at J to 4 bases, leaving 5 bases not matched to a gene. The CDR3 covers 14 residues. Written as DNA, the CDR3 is TGTGCCAGCAGCACGACAGGGGCAGCAGATACGCAGTATTTT. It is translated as CASSTTGAADTQYF.

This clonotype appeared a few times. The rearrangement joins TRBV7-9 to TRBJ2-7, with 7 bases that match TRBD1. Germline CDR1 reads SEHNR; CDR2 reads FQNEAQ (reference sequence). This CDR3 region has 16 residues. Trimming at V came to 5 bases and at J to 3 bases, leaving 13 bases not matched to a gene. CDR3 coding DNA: TGTGCCAGCAGCCCCCGACAGGGCGCCTTCAGCTACGAGCAGTACTTC. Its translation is CASSPRQGAFSYEQYF.

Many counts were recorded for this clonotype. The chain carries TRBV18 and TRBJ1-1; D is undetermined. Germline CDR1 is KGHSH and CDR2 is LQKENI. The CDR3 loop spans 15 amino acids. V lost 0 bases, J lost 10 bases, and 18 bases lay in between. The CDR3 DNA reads TGTGCCAGCTCACCACCGACGGGGATACGGGCGGTAGCTTTCTTT. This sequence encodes CASSPPTGIRAVAFF.

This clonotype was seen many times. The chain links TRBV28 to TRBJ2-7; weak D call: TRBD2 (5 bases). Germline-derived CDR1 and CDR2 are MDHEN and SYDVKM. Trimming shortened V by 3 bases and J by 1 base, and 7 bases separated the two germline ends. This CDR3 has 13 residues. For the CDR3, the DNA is TGTGCCAGCAGTTTTACTAGATCCTACGAGCAGTACTTC. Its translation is CASSFTRSYEQYF.

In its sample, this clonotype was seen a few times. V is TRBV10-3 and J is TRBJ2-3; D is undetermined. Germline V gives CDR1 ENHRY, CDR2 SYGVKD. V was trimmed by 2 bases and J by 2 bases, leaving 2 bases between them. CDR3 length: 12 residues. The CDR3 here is CAISEPTDTQYF. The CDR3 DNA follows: TGTGCCATCAGTGAGCCCACAGATACGCAGTATTTT.

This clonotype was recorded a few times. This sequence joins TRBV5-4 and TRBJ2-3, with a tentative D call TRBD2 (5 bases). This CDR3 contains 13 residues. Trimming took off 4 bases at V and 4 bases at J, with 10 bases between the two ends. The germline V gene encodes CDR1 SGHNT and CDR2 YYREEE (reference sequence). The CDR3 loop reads CASSPKGADTQYF. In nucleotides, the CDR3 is TGTGCCAGCAGCCCTAAGGGAGCAGATACGCAGTATTTT.

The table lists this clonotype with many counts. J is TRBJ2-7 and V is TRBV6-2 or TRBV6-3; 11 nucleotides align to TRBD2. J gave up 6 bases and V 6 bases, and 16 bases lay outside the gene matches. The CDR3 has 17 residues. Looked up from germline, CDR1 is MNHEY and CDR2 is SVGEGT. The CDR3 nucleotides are TGTGCCAGCAGCTCCCCGGGTAGCGGGAGGGCGCTCCGCGAGCAGTACTTC. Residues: CASSSPGSGRALREQYF.

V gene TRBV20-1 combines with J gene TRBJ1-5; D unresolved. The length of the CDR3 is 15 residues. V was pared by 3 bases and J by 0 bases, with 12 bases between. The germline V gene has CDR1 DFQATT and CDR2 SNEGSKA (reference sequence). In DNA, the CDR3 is TGCAGTGCTAGCGGCGTAGGAAATAGCAATCAGCCCCAGCATTTT. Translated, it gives CSASGVGNSNQPQHF.

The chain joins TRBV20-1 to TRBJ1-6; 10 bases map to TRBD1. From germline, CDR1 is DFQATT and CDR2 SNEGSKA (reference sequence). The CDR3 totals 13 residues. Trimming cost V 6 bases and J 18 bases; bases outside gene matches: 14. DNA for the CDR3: TGCAGTGCCCATCCGGGACAGGGGTCATCTCCCCACTTT. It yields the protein CSAHPGQGSSPHF.

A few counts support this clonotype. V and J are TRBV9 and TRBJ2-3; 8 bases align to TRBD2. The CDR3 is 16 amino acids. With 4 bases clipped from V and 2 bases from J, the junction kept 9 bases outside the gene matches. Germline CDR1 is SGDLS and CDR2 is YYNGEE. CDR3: CASSPGSGGPTDTQYF. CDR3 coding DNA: TGTGCCAGCAGCCCGGGGAGCGGGGGCCCCACAGATACGCAGTATTTT.

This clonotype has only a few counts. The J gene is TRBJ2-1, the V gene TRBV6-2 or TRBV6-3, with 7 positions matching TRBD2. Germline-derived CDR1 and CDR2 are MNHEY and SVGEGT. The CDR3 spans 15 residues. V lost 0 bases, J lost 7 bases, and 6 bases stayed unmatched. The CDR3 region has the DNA TGTGCCAGCAGTTACTCGAAGTGGGGGGGGAATGAGCAGTTCTTC. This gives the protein CASSYSKWGGNEQFF.

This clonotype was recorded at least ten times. In nucleotides, the CDR3 is TGTGCCAGCGGGGGGATTGGGTCCTACGAGCAGTACTTC. Amino acid sequence: CASGGIGSYEQYF. The rearrangement uses TRBV27 and TRBJ2-7; tentatively, D is TRBD2 (6 bases). The CDR3 has 13 amino acids. Per germline, CDR1 MNHEY and CDR2 SMNVEV (reference sequence). V was trimmed by 8 bases and J by 1 base, leaving 12 bases between them.

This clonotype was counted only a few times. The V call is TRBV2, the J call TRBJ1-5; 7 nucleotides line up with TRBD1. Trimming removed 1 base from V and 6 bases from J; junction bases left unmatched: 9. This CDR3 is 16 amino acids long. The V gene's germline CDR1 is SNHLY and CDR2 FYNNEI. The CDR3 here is CASSEEGRGGSQPQHF. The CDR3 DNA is TGTGCCAGCAGTGAAGAAGGCAGGGGGGGAAGTCAGCCCCAGCATTTT.

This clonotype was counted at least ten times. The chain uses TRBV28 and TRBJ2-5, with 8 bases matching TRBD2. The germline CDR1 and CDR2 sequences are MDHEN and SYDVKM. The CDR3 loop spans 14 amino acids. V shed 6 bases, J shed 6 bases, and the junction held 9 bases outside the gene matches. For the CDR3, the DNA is TGTGCCAGCAGCCCTATGGGACTAGGAAAGACCCAGTACTTC. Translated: CASSPMGLGKTQYF.

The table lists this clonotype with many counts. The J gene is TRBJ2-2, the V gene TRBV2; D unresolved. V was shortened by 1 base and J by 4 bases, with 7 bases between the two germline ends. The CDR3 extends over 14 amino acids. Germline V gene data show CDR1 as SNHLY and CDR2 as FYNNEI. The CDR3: CASSEGVRTGELFF. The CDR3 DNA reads TGTGCCAGCAGTGAAGGGGTCCGCACCGGGGAGCTGTTTTTT.

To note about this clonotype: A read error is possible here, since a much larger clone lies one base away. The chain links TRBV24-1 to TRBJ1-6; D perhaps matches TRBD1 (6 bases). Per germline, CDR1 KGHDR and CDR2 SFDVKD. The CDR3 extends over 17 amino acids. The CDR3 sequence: CATSDLDRSSYNSRLHF. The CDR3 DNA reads TGTGCCACCAGTGATTTAGACAGGAGCTCCTATAATTCACGCCTCCACTTT.

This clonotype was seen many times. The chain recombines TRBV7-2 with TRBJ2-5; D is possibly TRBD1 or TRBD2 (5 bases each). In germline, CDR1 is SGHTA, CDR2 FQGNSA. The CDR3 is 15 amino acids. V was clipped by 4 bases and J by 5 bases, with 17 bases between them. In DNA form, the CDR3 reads TGTGCCAGCAGCTCCTCCGCTACGAGGGGTGAGACCCAGTACTTC. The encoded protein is CASSSSATRGETQYF.

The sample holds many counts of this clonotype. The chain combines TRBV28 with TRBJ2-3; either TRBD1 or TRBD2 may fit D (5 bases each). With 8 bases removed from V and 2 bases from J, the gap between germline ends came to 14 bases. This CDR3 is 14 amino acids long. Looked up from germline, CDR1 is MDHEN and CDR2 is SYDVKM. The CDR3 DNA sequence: TGTGCCAGCCACCTGACAGCGGACACAGATACGCAGTATTTT. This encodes CASHLTADTDTQYF.

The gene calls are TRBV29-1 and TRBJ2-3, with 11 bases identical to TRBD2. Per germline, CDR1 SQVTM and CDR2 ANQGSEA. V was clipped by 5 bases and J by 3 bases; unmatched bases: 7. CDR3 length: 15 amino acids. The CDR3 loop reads CSVLYGLAGTDTQYF. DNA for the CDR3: TGCAGCGTTTTATACGGACTAGCGGGTACAGATACGCAGTATTTT.

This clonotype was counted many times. CDR3 amino acids: CASSVGTSGGLKPSTDTQYF. CDR3 coding DNA: TGTGCCAGCAGCGTCGGGACTAGCGGGGGCCTGAAGCCTAGCACAGATACGCAGTATTTT. The rearrangement uses TRBV14 and TRBJ2-3; 14 nucleotides agree with TRBD2. Germline V CDR1 and CDR2: SGHDN, FVKESK. V lost 5 bases to trimming and J lost 0 bases; unmatched junction nucleotides: 13. The CDR3 loop spans 20 amino acids.

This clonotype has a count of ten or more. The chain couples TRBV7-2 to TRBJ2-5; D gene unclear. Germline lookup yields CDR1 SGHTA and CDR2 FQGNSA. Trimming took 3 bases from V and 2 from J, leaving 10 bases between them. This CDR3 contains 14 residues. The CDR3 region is CASSFHTRQETQYF. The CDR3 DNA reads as TGTGCCAGCAGCTTCCACACACGACAAGAGACCCAGTACTTC.